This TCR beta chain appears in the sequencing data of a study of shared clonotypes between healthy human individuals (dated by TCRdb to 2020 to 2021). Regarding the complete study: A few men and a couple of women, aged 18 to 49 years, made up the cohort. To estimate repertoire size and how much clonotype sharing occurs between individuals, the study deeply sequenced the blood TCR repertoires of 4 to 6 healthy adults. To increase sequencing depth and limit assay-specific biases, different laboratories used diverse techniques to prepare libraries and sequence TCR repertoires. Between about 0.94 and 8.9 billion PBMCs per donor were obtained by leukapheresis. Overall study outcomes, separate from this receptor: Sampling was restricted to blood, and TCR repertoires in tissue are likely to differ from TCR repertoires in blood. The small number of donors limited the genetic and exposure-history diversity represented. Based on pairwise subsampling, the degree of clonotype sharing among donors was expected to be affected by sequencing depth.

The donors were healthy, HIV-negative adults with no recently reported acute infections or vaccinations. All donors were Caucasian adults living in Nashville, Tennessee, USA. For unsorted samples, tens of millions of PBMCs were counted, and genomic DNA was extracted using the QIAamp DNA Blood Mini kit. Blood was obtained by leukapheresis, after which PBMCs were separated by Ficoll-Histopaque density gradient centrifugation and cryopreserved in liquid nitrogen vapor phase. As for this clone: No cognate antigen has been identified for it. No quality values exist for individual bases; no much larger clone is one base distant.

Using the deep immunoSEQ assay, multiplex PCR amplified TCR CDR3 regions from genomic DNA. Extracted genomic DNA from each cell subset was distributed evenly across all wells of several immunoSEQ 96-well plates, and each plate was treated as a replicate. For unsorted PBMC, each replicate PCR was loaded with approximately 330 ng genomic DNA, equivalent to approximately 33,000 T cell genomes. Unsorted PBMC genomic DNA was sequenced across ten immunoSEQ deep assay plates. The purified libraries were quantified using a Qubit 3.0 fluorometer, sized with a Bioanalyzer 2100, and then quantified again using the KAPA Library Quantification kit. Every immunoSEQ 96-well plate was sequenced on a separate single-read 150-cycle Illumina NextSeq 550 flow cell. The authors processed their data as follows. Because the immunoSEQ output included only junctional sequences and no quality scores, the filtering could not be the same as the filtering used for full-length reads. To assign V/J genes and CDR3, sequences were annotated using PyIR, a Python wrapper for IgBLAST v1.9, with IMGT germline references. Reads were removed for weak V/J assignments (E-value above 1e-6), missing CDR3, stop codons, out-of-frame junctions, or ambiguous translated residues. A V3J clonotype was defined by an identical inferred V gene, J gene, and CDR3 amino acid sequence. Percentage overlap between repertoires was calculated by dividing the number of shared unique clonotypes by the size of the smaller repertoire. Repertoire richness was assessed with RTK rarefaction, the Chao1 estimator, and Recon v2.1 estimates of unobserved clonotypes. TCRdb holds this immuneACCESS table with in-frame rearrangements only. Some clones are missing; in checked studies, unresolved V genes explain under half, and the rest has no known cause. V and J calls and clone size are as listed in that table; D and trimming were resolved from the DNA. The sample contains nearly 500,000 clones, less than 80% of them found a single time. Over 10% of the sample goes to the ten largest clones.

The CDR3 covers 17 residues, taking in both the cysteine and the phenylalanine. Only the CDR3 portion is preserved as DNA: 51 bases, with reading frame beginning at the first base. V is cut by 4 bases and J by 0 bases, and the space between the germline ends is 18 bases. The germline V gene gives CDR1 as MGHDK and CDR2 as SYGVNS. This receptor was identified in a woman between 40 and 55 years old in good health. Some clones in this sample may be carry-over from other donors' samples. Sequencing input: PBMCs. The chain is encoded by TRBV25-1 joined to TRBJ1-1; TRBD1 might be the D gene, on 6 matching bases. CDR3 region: CASSANDGGLLNTEAFF. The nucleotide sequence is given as TGTGCCAGCAGTGCGAACGATGGGGGCCTGTTGAACACTGAAGCTTTCTTT.